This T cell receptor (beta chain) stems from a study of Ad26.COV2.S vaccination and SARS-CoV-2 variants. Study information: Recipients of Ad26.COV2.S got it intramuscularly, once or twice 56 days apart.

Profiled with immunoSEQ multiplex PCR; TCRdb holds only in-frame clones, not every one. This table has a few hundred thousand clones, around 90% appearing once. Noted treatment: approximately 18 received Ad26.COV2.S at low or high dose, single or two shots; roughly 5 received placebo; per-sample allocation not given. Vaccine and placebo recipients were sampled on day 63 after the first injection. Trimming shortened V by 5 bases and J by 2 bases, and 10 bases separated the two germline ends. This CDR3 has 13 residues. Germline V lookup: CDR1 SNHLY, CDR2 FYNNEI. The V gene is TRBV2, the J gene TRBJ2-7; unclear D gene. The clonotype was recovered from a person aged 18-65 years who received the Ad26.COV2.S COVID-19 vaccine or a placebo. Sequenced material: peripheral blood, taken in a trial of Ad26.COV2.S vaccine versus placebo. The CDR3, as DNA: TGTGCCAGCAGTCGAGGCACAGCCTACGAGCAGTACTTC. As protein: CASSRGTAYEQYF.